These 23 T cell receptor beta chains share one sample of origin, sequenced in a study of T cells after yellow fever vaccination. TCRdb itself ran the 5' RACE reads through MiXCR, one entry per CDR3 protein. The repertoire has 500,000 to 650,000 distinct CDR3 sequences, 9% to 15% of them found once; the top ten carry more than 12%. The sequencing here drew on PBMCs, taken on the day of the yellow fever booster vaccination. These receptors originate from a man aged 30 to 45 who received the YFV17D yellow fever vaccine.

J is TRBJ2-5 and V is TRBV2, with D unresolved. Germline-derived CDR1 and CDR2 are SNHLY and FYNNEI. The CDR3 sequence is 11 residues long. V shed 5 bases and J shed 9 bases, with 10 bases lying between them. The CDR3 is CASSQQRPQYF. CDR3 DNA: TGTGCCAGCAGTCAGCAGCGCCCCCAGTACTTC.

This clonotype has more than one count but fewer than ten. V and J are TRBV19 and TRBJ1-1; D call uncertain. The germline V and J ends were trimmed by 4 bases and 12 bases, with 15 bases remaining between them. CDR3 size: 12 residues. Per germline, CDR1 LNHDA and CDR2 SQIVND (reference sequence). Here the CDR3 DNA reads TGTGCCAGTAGTACCGAGGATAGAAAAACTTTCTTT. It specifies CASSTEDRKTFF.

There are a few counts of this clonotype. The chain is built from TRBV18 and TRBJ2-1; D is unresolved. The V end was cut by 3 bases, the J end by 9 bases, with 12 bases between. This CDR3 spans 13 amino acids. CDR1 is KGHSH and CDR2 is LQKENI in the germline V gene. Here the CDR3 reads CASSPENTLEQFF. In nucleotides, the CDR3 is TGTGCCAGCTCACCGGAGAACACACTTGAGCAGTTCTTC.

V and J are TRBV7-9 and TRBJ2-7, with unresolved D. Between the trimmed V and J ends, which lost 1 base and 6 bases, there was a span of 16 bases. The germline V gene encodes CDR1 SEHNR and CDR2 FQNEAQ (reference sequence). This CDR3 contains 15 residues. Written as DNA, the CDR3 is TGTGCCAGCAGCTTAGAGGCCACTCCGACTGCCGAGCAGTACTTC. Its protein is CASSLEATPTAEQYF. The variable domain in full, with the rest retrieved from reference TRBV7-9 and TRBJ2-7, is DTGVSQNPRHKITKRGQNVTFRCDPISEHNRLYWYRQTLGQGPEFLTYFQNEAQLEKSRLLSDRFSAERPKGSFSTLEIQRTEQGDSAMYLCASSLEATPTAEQYFGPGTRLTVT.

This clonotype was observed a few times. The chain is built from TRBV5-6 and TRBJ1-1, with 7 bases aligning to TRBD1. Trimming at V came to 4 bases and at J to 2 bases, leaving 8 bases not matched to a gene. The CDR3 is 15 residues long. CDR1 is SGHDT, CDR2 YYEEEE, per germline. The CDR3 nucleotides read TGTGCCAGCAGCACCCCTCGACAGGGAAACACTGAAGCTTTCTTT. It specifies CASSTPRQGNTEAFF.

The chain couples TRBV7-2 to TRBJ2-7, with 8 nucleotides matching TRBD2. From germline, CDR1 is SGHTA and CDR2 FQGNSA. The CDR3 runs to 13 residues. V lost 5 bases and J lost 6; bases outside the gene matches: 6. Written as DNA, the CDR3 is TGTGCCAGCAGCGCCGGGAGGGGTGGCGAGCAGTACTTC. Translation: CASSAGRGGEQYF.

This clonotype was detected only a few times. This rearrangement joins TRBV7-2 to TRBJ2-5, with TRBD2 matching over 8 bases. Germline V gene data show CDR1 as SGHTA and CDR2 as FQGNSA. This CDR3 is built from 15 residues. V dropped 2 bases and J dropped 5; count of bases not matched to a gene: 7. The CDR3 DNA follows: TGTGCCAGCAGCTTAATTCCAGCGGGAGAGGAGACCCAGTACTTC. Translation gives CASSLIPAGEETQYF.

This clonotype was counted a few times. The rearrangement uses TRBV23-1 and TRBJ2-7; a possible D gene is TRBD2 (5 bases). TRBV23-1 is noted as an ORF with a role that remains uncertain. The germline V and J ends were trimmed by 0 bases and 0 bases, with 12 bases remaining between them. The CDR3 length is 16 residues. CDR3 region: CASSQSEGRSSYEQYF. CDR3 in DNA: TGCGCCAGCAGTCAATCAGAGGGCAGGAGCTCCTACGAGCAGTACTTC.

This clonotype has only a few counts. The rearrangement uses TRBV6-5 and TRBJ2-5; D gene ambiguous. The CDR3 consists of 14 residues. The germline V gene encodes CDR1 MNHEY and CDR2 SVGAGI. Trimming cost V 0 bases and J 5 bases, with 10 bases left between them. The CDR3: CASSYSAPSETQYF. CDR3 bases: TGTGCCAGCAGTTACTCGGCGCCCAGCGAGACCCAGTACTTC.

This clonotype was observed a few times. The CDR3: CSVQGFSYEQYF. In nucleotides, the CDR3 is TGCAGTGTACAGGGCTTCTCCTACGAGCAGTACTTC. The rearrangement uses TRBV20-1 and TRBJ2-7; D perhaps matches TRBD1 (6 bases). Germline values: CDR1 DFQATT, CDR2 SNEGSKA (reference sequence). Deletions cut 7 bases from V and 0 bases from J, with 10 bases between. CDR3 size: 12 residues.

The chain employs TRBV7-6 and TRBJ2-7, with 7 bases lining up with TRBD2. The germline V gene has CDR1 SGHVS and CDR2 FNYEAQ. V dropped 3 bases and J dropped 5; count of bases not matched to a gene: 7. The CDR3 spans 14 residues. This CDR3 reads CASSLYGRADEQYF. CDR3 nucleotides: TGTGCCAGCAGCTTGTATGGGAGGGCCGACGAGCAGTACTTC.

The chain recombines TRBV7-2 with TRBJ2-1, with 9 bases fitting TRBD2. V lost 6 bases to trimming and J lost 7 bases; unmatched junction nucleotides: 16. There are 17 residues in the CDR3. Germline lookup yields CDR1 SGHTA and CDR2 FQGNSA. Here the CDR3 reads CASSGRFSGSGGNEQFF. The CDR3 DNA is TGTGCCAGCAGTGGACGATTTAGCGGGAGTGGGGGGAATGAGCAGTTCTTC.

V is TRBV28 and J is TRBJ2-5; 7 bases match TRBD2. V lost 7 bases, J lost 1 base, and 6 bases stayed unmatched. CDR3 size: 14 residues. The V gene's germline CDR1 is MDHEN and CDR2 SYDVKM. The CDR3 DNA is TGTGCCAGCACAGTGGGAGGGGCCCAAGAGACCCAGTACTTC. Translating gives CASTVGGAQETQYF.

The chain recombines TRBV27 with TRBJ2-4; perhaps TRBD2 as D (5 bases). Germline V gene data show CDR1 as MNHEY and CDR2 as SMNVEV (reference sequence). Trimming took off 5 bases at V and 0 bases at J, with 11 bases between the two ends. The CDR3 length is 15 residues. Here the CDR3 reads CASSPWGVAKNIQYF. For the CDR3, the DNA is TGTGCCAGCAGTCCTTGGGGAGTAGCCAAAAACATTCAGTACTTC.

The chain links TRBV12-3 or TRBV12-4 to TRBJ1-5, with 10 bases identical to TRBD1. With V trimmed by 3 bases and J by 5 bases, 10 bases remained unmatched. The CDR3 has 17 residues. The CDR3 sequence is CASSFWTGGHRDQPQHF. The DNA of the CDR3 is TGTGCCAGCAGTTTTTGGACAGGGGGACACCGAGATCAGCCCCAGCATTTT.

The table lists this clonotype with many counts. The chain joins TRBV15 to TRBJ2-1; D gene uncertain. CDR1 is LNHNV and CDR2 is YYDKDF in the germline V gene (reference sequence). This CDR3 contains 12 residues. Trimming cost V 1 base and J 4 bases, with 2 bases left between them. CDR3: CATSRVYNEQFF. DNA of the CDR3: TGTGCCACCAGCAGAGTGTACAATGAGCAGTTCTTC.

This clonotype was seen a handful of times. The CDR3 DNA reads as TGTGCCAGCAGTTACTCATCCTCGACTTCTTACTCTGGGGCCAACGTCCTGACTTTC. Its protein is CASSYSSSTSYSGANVLTF. The J gene is TRBJ2-6, the V gene TRBV6-5; D uncertain. Between the trimmed V and J ends, which lost 0 bases and 0 bases, there was a span of 15 bases. The CDR3 runs to 19 residues. Per the germline V gene, CDR1 is MNHEY and CDR2 is SVGAGI.

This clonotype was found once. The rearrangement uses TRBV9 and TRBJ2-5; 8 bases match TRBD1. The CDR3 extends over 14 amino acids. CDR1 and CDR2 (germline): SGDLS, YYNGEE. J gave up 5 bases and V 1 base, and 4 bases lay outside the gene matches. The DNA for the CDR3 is TGTGCCAGCAGCGTACAGGGGGCATGGGAGACCCAGTACTTC. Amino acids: CASSVQGAWETQYF.

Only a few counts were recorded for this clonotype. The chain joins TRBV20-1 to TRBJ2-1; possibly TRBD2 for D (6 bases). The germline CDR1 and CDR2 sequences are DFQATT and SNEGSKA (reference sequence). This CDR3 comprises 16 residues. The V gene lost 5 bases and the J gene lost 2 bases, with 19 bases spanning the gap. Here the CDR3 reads CSAPSKHGGTYNEQFF. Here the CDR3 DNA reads TGCAGTGCTCCAAGCAAACACGGGGGAACCTACAATGAGCAGTTCTTC.

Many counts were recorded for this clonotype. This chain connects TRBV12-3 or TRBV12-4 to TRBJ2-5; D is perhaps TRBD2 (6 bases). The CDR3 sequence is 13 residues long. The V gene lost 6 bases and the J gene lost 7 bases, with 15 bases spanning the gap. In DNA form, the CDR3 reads TGTGCCAGCAGCTTGGGACTTAAAGGGACCCAGTACTTC. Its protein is CASSLGLKGTQYF.

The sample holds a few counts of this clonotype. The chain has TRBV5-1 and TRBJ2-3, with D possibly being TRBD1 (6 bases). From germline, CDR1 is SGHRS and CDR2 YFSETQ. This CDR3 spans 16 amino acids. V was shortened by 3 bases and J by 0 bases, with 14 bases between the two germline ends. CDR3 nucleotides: TGCGCCAGCAGCTACCGGACAGACCCTAGCACAGATACGCAGTATTTT. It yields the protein CASSYRTDPSTDTQYF.

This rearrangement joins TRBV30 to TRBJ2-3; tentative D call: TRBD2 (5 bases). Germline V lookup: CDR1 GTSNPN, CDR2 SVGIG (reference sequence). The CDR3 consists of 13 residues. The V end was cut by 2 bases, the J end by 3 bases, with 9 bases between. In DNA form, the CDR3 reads TGTGCCTGGAGTTACCAGCGGACAGATACGCAGTATTTT. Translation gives CAWSYQRTDTQYF.

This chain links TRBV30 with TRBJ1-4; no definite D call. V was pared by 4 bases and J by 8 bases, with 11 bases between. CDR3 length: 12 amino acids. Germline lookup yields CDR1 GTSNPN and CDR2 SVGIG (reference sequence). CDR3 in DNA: TGTGCCTGGACGCGGCCGAGGGAAAAACTGTTTTTT. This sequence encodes CAWTRPREKLFF. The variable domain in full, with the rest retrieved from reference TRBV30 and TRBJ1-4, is SQTIHQWPATLVQPVGSPLSLECTVEGTSNPNLYWYRQAAGRGLQLLFYSVGIGQISSEVPQNLSASRPQDRQFILSSKKLLLSDSGFYLCAWTRPREKLFFGSGTQLSVL.